This T cell receptor (beta chain) was retrieved from a study of post-analysis software for immune sequencing data. Only a few counts were recorded for this clonotype. Its antigen is not identified. Findings and limits, study-wide: Diversity measured as normalized Chao1 was significantly lower in multiple sclerosis patients than in controls. Compared with controls, patients had more of 4 to 6 TRBV segments, including TRBV5-6, TRBV5-1 and TRBV20-1.

TCR beta libraries were prepared from cDNA with unique molecular identifiers. Some 500,000 cDNA molecules were obtained per 1 to 10 million input T cells. TCRdb processed the PCR reads anew with MiXCR; each CDR3 protein has one entry. The sample records roughly 600,000 distinct CDR3 sequences, roughly 40% being singletons. The junction had 5 bases not matched to a gene; V was cut back by 0 bases and J by 4 bases. The CDR3 runs to 16 residues. The germline CDR1 and CDR2 sequences are MNHEY and SVGAGI. The sequence came from a girl aged 5 to 17 with multiple sclerosis. This chain connects TRBV6-5 to TRBJ2-1; 8 bases align to TRBD2. Sequenced input: blood. Here the CDR3 DNA reads TGTGCCAGCAGTTACTCTTGGCTAGCGGGTTACAATGAGCAGTTCTTC. It encodes CASSYSWLAGYNEQFF.